The present T cell receptor beta chain was sequenced within a study of identical twins. Notes on the study in general: Beta out-of-frame sequences showed weaker excess twin sharing. Zero-insertion analyses could be partly confounded by invariant MAIT and iNKT cells. There were fewer insertions in abundant cord blood beta clonotypes, but memory repertoires showed no such pattern.

This clonotype showed up just a few times. Its antigen is as yet unknown. Germline-derived CDR1 and CDR2 are WSHSY and SAAADI. This CDR3 is built from 13 residues. V was pared by 6 bases and J by 5 bases, with 10 bases between. TCRdb fed the 5' RACE reads into MiXCR, producing one record per CDR3 protein. The sample lists about 900,000 distinct CDR3 sequences, more than 9% seen once, with around 1.6% in the top ten. The same data also contributed to another study, on yellow fever vaccine responses in identical twins.

This chain connects TRBV10-2 to TRBJ1-4, with D possibly being TRBD1 (5 bases). Specimen: PBMCs. This TCR was recovered from a woman between 18 and 29 years old in good health. CDR3: CASRGEVNEKLFF. The CDR3, as DNA: TGCGCCAGCAGGGGGGAGGTAAATGAAAAACTGTTTTTT.